This TCR beta chain originates from a study of T cells in Graves' hyperthyroidism and ophthalmopathy (dated by TCRdb to about 2019). Concerning the study at large: Peripheral blood was sampled at the time of initial diagnosis, prior to any treatment. A discovery cohort of about 96 patients, 43 with Graves' ophthalmopathy and 55 to 60 with stable Graves' hyperthyroidism, was used to find distinguishing TCR V-J signatures. An independent validation cohort of under 20 hyperthyroidism patients and some 15 patients who later progressed to ophthalmopathy tested prospective prediction of ophthalmopathy. For training and testing, the 95 to 100 patients in the discovery cohort were randomly divided in a 7:3 ratio. Thyroid tissue and blood T-cell repertoires from six Graves' hyperthyroidism patients were also compared in the study. Once sampling was done, hyperthyroidism patients were given methimazole at a starting dose of 30 mg daily, whereas ophthalmopathy patients were given high-dose intravenous methylprednisolone. The paper reports TCR Vbeta CDR3 sequencing of approximately 140 peripheral blood samples: under 45 ophthalmopathy, fewer than 80 hyperthyroidism and approximately 17 progressor patients. Study-level results and caveats: In validation, the model predicted progression to ophthalmopathy a median of roughly 6.1 months before onset, with roughly 68% sensitivity and roughly 73% specificity. Ophthalmopathy was separated from stable hyperthyroidism by a 13 V-J signature model, with 85% to 90% sensitivity and approximately 81% specificity obtained in cross-validation and 80%/75% obtained in testing. Sample size was not statistically predetermined, and blinding of investigators to group allocation was not performed. Most expanded thyroid clonotypes (frequency above 0.001) were also found in blood, which suggests that blood repertoires may mirror thyroid immune responses.

Hyperthyroidism patients were aged 18 to 65 years and newly diagnosed, with disease duration of less than 2 months. The study excluded patients with uncontrolled infections, other autoimmune diseases, pregnancy or lactation. Diagnoses were based on clinical symptoms, serum thyroxine and TRAb, thyroid ultrasound and orbital computed tomography. Blood from progressor patients was collected at the time of first diagnosis with hyperthyroidism, before any ophthalmopathy symptoms had appeared. PBMCs were isolated from 10 ml of fresh peripheral blood by Ficoll-Paque density gradient centrifugation. Progressor patients were initially diagnosed with Graves' hyperthyroidism and developed ophthalmopathy during follow-up. Total RNA was extracted with Trizol reagent, and quality was checked on an Agilent 2100 Bioanalyzer. This clonotype was found a few times. The antigen it recognizes is unknown. No much larger clonotype is one base removed from it; base qualities were not supplied.

In the germline V gene (reference sequence), CDR1 corresponds to SEHNR and CDR2 to FQNEAQ. At the junction V is shortened by 2 bases and J by 0 bases, with 14 bases in between. From the cysteine through the phenylalanine, the CDR3 covers 16 amino acids. The entry retains the CDR3 DNA only, 48 bases that are in frame from base 1. Amplification of TCR beta CDR3 regions was carried out from RNA transcripts. For the first round of RT-PCR on the TCR CDR3, the HTBI primer set was used together with the Qiagen OneStep RT-PCR kit. Libraries were constructed in a second round of multiplex PCR, after which size selection and purification were performed. Sequencing of the libraries was done on an Illumina HiSeq2000 using paired-end 100 bp reads. The paper's data handling went like this. SOAPnuke was used to process the raw data, with reads discarded if the reads contained adapters or uncalled bases, had a mean Phred below 15, or lacked an exact constant-primer or identifier match. COPE v1.2.5 was used to merge high-quality paired reads, and clonotypes were defined as unique nucleotide sequences. MiTCR v1.1 was used to align the clonotypes against IMGT TRBV, TRBD and TRBJ reference segments. The analysis was restricted to V-J combinations with a frequency above 0.0001, which together covered around 99% of the repertoires. A TCS score was defined as the ratio between F50 (clonal expansion) and ExV (chaos), using BLOSUM62-based TCRdist between CDR3 peptides within each V-J. Welch's t-statistics and random forest reduced approximately 520 V-J features to roughly 13, which were used in a naive Bayes classifier (R e1071). The public reads were quality trimmed at Q25 with fastp and then assembled into clones with MiXCR by TCRdb, keeping productive beta chains. CDR3 protein duplicates are merged, each entry listing the most common genes and DNA. TCRdb's processing, not the authors', yielded these V and J calls. The sample table records 690,000 or so distinct CDR3 sequences; around 20% of these occur just once. Roughly 17% of the sample belongs to the ten largest clones.

Sequenced input: blood. The rearrangement joined TRBV7-9 to TRBJ2-7; the D gene is possibly TRBD1 or TRBD2, with 5 bases matching each. The origin of this receptor is a woman aged 45-60 years with Graves' hyperthyroidism that later progressed to Graves' ophthalmopathy. The CDR3 region reads CASSLPRDGLSYEQYF. The nucleotide sequence is TGTGCCAGCAGCTTACCCCGGGACGGCCTCTCCTACGAGCAGTACTTC. The full variable domain, with segments outside the CDR3 supplied by the reference TRBV7-9 and TRBJ2-7 proteins, appears as DTGVSQNPRHKITKRGQNVTFRCDPISEHNRLYWYRQTLGQGPEFLTYFQNEAQLEKSRLLSDRFSAERPKGSFSTLEIQRTEQGDSAMYLCASSLPRDGLSYEQYFGPGTRLTVT.